The clone carrying this T cell receptor beta chain was picked up a small number of times. As yet, its antigen is unknown. The entire patient cohort was treatment-naive prior to thyroid surgery. CDR3 length: 13 amino acids. J was trimmed by 4 bases and V by 4 bases; bases with no gene match: 4. CDR1 is WSHSY, CDR2 SAAADI, per germline. These data originate in a study of metastatic and nonmetastatic thyroid tumors. In the study overall: Repertoires of blood and of tissue (tumor or nodule) from malignant and benign thyroid patients were compared.

Per the study methods: Clinicopathological groups supplied CDR3 differences that were used to build a distant-metastasis classifier for papillary thyroid cancer. With MiXCR, TCRdb reprocessed the PCR reads. The authors' filters were not applied to this entry. The sample records over 20,000 clones, roughly 24% being singletons. Study conclusions and caveats: Reported TCR beta diversity, measured in blood and tumor, was significantly higher for malignant thyroid tumors than for benign nodules.

Sequencing was done on a sample of blood. The chain employs TRBV10-2 and TRBJ2-7; 7 positions agree with TRBD2. This TCR came from a female donor with papillary thyroid cancer or a benign thyroid nodule (not recorded which). Some clones in this sample may be carry-over from other donors' samples. Here the CDR3 reads CASSVRERYEQYF. Written as DNA, the CDR3 is TGCGCCAGCAGTGTGCGGGAGAGGTACGAGCAGTACTTC.